Listed below are T cell receptor beta chains from one sample, sequenced in a study of cytomegalovirus exposure and HLA in healthy donors. Some clones are missing from TCRdb's copy, which holds only in-frame ones; the method was immunoSEQ multiplex PCR. The profile covers 140,000 to 150,000 clones, with about nine tenths appearing a single time and less than 5.5% taken by the ten largest. Sequencing used PBMCs. These receptors were obtained from a man younger than 30 in good health and CMV-seropositive. The CDR3 runs from the conserved cysteine through the conserved F or W. The order of the fields is clone size, V gene, D gene, J gene, CDR3 protein, CDR3 DNA. D genes are given only for firm matches. Part of the rows lack a size; the others show once, few, many or a class for expanded clones.

NA,TRBV27,TRBD1,TRBJ1-2,CASSFTLTGASGGYTF,TGTGCCAGCAGTTTTACCCTCACAGGGGCGTCCGGAGGCTACACCTTC
NA,TRBV6-5,TRBD1,TRBJ1-1,CATRGRGRGQAFF,TGTGCCACCCGCGGAAGGGGGCGGGGTCAGGCTTTCTTT
NA,TRBV11-1,NA,TRBJ2-3,CASSLGLYTDTQYF,TGTGCCAGCAGCCTGGGCCTCTACACAGATACGCAGTATTTT
few,TRBV18,TRBD1,TRBJ2-3,CASSPPGQGTDTQYF,TGTGCCAGCTCACCACCGGGACAGGGCACAGATACGCAGTATTTT
NA,TRBV7-8,TRBD1,TRBJ1-1,CASSFRGRINTEAFF,TGTGCCAGCAGCTTCAGGGGGCGAATTAACACTGAAGCTTTCTTT
NA,TRBV14,TRBD1,TRBJ1-2,CASSPLNDRGGGYTF,TGTGCCAGCAGCCCCCTTAATGACAGGGGAGGAGGCTACACCTTC
NA,TRBV6-1,TRBD1,TRBJ2-7,CASSDNRGYEQYF,TGTGCCAGCAGTGATAACAGGGGCTACGAGCAGTACTTC
NA,TRBV6-1,TRBD2,TRBJ2-7,CASSVGLAGSYEQYF,TGTGCCAGCAGTGTCGGACTAGCGGGATCCTACGAGCAGTACTTC
once,TRBV5-1,TRBD1,TRBJ1-1,CASSLSGTGHTEAFF,TGCGCCAGCAGCCTTTCCGGGACAGGGCACACTGAAGCTTTCTTT
NA,TRBV7-2,TRBD2,TRBJ2-5,CASSSLGLVGETQYF,TGTGCCAGCAGCTCTCTCGGACTAGTGGGGGAGACCCAGTACTTC
NA,TRBV6-5,NA,TRBJ1-2,CASSSGKGYTF,TGTGCCAGCAGCTCAGGGAAAGGCTACACCTTC
NA,TRBV19,NA,TRBJ1-2,CASRVGAGYTF,TGTGCCAGTAGAGTGGGGGCTGGCTACACCTTC
NA,TRBV28,NA,TRBJ1-5,CASGVQPQHF,TGTGCCAGCGGAGTTCAGCCCCAGCATTTT
NA,TRBV10-2,TRBD1,TRBJ1-3,CASSEWGQLTTYTAYGNTIYF,TGCGCCAGCAGTGAGTGGGGACAGCTTACTACTTACACAGCATACGGAAACACCATATATTTT
NA,TRBV2,NA,TRBJ1-1,CASSESWNTEAFF,TGTGCCAGCAGTGAAAGCTGGAACACTGAAGCTTTCTTT
few,TRBV5-1,TRBD1,TRBJ1-2,CASSLDTGDGYTF,TGCGCCAGCAGCTTGGATACAGGGGATGGCTACACCTTC
NA,TRBV20-1,NA,TRBJ2-3,CSAYRADTQYF,TGCAGTGCCTACAGGGCAGATACGCAGTATTTT
few,TRBV11-2,NA,TRBJ1-2,CASSPVPGKGGYTF,TGTGCCAGCAGCCCCGTTCCGGGGAAGGGTGGCTACACCTTC
NA,TRBV5-6,TRBD2,TRBJ2-5,CASSLGFSGAETQYF,TGTGCCAGCAGCTTGGGGTTTAGCGGGGCAGAGACCCAGTACTTC